One T cell receptor (beta chain) is described in this entry. The data are from a study of shared clonotypes between healthy human individuals. Clones were read by immunoSEQ multiplex PCR, and TCRdb kept only the in-frame ones, dropping some. The sample comprises hundreds of thousands of clones, 60% to 80% of which are singletons, and about 12% rests with the top ten. CDR3 length equals 15 residues. Trimming took 4 bases from V and 7 from J; bases not matched to a gene: 13. Germline V lookup: CDR1 MNHEY, CDR2 SMNVEV (reference sequence). V usage is TRBV27 and J usage is TRBJ2-7; 7 nucleotides align to TRBD1. Sequencing was performed on PBMCs. The TCR was taken from a woman aged 35 to 49 in good health. Some clones in this sample may be carry-over from other donors' samples. The CDR3 protein is CASSWGATGLGEQYF. DNA of the CDR3: TGTGCCAGCAGTTGGGGTGCGACAGGGCTAGGGGAGCAGTACTTC.